These 31 T cell receptor beta chains were sequenced from one sample in a study of blood T cells in healthy people across ages. For the second PCR, which ran for about 7 to 11 cycles, a sample-barcoded 5' primer and a J-beta primer mix were used. TCRdb reprocessed the 5' RACE reads via MiXCR and lists one record per CDR3 protein. This sample has about 1.5 million distinct CDR3 sequences, with roughly 40% found just once. The specimen was blood. These receptors came from a woman aged 18-35 years in good health.

The rearrangement joins TRBV20-1 to TRBJ2-1; 8 bases agree with TRBD2. V shed 6 bases, J shed 9 bases, and the junction held 10 bases outside the gene matches. Germline CDR1 reads DFQATT; CDR2 reads SNEGSKA (reference sequence). There are 13 residues in the CDR3. The CDR3 is CSAPLGTRSEQFF. The CDR3 region has the DNA TGCAGTGCCCCGCTCGGGACTAGGAGTGAGCAGTTCTTC.

This chain uses TRBV7-8 with TRBJ2-1; TRBD2 matches at 9 bases. This CDR3 is built from 17 residues. V shed 3 bases and J 0 bases; nucleotides not matched to a gene: 6. CDR1 is SGHVS, CDR2 FQNEAQ, per germline. The CDR3 DNA reads as TGTGCCAGCAGCTTGTCAGCGGGGGGAAGCTCCTACAATGAGCAGTTCTTC. Its protein product is CASSLSAGGSSYNEQFF.

The chain recombines TRBV9 with TRBJ2-1; 10 nucleotides match TRBD2. The length of the CDR3 is 15 residues. Germline loops: CDR1 SGDLS, CDR2 YYNGEE. Unmatched junction bases numbered 2, after V lost 2 bases and J lost 3 bases. The CDR3 here is CASSVSGRIYNEQFF. CDR3 bases: TGTGCCAGCAGCGTTAGCGGGAGGATCTACAATGAGCAGTTCTTC. Based on the CDR3 plus reference TRBV9 and TRBJ2-1, the full variable domain is DSGVTQTPKHLITATGQRVTLRCSPRSGDLSVYWYQQSLDQGLQFLIQYYNGEERAKGNILERFSAQQFPDLHSELNLSSLELGDSALYFCASSVSGRIYNEQFFGPGTRLTVL.

The chain joins TRBV20-1 to TRBJ2-1, with a possible D match to TRBD2 (5 bases). CDR1 DFQATT and CDR2 SNEGSKA come from the germline V gene (reference sequence). The CDR3 has 16 amino acids. Trimming removed 2 bases at V and 8 bases at J, with 22 bases between. DNA for the CDR3: TGCAGTGCTAGATCGGGGAATCGGCCCTCTCCCCATGAGCAGTTCTTC. Residues: CSARSGNRPSPHEQFF.

Of note for this clonotype: A much larger clone lies one base from this, so it may be a read error. The rearrangement uses TRBV20-1 and TRBJ2-5; D perhaps matches TRBD2 (7 bases). V was shortened by 0 bases and J by 11 bases, with 22 bases between the two germline ends. This CDR3 contains 15 residues. Germline values: CDR1 DFQATT, CDR2 SNEGSKA (reference sequence). CDR3 nucleotide sequence: TGCAGTGCTAGAGATCAAGGGCGGGGGCACAATGAGCAGTACTTC. It encodes CSARDQGRGHNEQYF.

V gene TRBV2 combines with J gene TRBJ2-4; a weak D match, TRBD1 (7 bases). The J call may be wrong; the DNA end is better matched by TRBJ2-7. Looked up from germline, CDR1 is SNHLY and CDR2 is FYNNEI. CDR3 length: 14 residues. CDR3: CASSPITGEDEQYF. The CDR3 DNA reads TGTGCCAGCAGCCCCATCACAGGGGAGGACGAGCAGTACTTC.

The rearrangement joins TRBV20-1 to TRBJ2-2; 9 nucleotides agree with TRBD2. Unmatched junction bases numbered 9, after V lost 0 bases and J lost 4 bases. The length of the CDR3 is 17 residues. CDR1 DFQATT and CDR2 SNEGSKA come from the germline V gene (reference sequence). CDR3: CSARDVKRGAVTGELFF. The CDR3 DNA sequence: TGCAGTGCTAGAGATGTAAAGCGGGGGGCGGTCACCGGGGAGCTGTTTTTT.

This clonotype was counted only a few times. The rearrangement joins TRBV20-1 to TRBJ2-7; 9 bases are shared with TRBD2. The V gene end was trimmed by 5 bases and the J gene end by 5 bases; junction bases not matched to a gene: 1. The CDR3 runs 11 residues. The germline V gene has CDR1 DFQATT and CDR2 SNEGSKA (reference sequence). The CDR3 spells CSAGTSHEQYF. CDR3 nucleotide sequence: TGCAGTGCTGGGACTAGCCACGAGCAGTACTTC.

In its sample, this clonotype was seen a few times. The CDR3 reads CASSPLDYTEAFF. CDR3 DNA sequence: TGTGCCAGCAGCCCTTTGGATTACACTGAAGCTTTCTTT. This chain uses TRBV11-2 with TRBJ1-1; the D is unclear. CDR1 is SGHAT, CDR2 FQNNGV, per germline. The CDR3 contains 13 residues. The V gene lost 5 bases and the J gene lost 3 bases, with 10 bases spanning the gap.

This chain links TRBV3-1 with TRBJ1-2; D is unresolved. The CDR3 has 14 residues. Germline assignment: CDR1 LGHDT and CDR2 YNNKEL (reference sequence). V gave up 1 base and J gave up 6 bases, with 12 bases separating them. CDR3 nucleotides: TGTGCCAGCAGCCAAGGGGGTCTAGCCCATGGCTACACCTTC. Encoded protein: CASSQGGLAHGYTF.

This clonotype was detected only a few times. The rearrangement joins TRBV27 to TRBJ2-3; no clear D. Germline loops: CDR1 MNHEY, CDR2 SMNVEV (reference sequence). Trimming left V 6 bases short and J 3 bases short, with 19 bases between. This CDR3 is 16 amino acids long. This chain's CDR3 is CASRRRRVEKTDTQYF. CDR3 sequence (DNA): TGTGCCAGCAGGCGTAGAAGGGTAGAGAAGACAGATACGCAGTATTTT.

This clonotype was seen a handful of times. The chain is built from TRBV10-3 and TRBJ2-1; D perhaps matches TRBD1 (5 bases). The CDR3 loop spans 13 amino acids. Trimming took off 2 bases at V and 10 bases at J, with 12 bases between the two ends. Germline assignment: CDR1 ENHRY and CDR2 SYGVKD. Here the CDR3 DNA reads TGTGCCATCAGTGAGGTGGGGCTGCGGGAGCAGTTCTTC. This gives the protein CAISEVGLREQFF.

This clonotype has only a few counts. The chain has TRBV28 and TRBJ2-7; maybe TRBD1 (6 bases). V gave up 2 bases and J gave up 6 bases, with 8 bases separating them. CDR1 and CDR2 (germline): MDHEN, SYDVKM. This CDR3 comprises 12 residues. The CDR3, as DNA: TGTGCCAGCAGTTTAAGACAGGCCGAGCAGTACTTC. Amino acid sequence: CASSLRQAEQYF.

This chain links TRBV28 with TRBJ1-5, with 7 bases fitting TRBD1. V trimming: 1 base; J trimming: 1 base; junction bases outside the gene matches: 1. Germline V gene sequence: CDR1 MDHEN, CDR2 SYDVKM. The CDR3 totals 15 residues. DNA for the CDR3: TGTGCCAGCAGTTTATCGGGACAGAGCAATCAGCCCCAGCATTTT. Translating gives CASSLSGQSNQPQHF.

This clonotype occurred many times. Sequence at one end of the junction differs from germline and may be a read error. The chain couples TRBV5-1 to TRBJ1-5; D may be TRBD1 (5 bases). The CDR3 has 14 amino acids. CDR1 and CDR2 from the germline V gene are SGHRS and YFSETQ. CDR3 sequence: CASSPGTSNQPQHF. The CDR3 region has the DNA TGTGCCAGCAGCCCTGGGACCAGCAATCAGCCCCAGCATTTT.

The chain carries TRBV28 and TRBJ1-2, with D maybe TRBD1 (5 bases). CDR3 length: 15 amino acids. The germline V gene encodes CDR1 MDHEN and CDR2 SYDVKM. The V gene lost 5 bases and the J gene lost 5 bases, with 18 bases spanning the gap. CDR3 amino acids: CASSPLEPGTYGYTF. Written as DNA, the CDR3 is TGTGCCAGCAGTCCCTTGGAGCCAGGGACGTATGGCTACACCTTC.

The CDR3 loop reads CASRGLAPEQYF. In nucleotides, the CDR3 is TGTGCCAGCAGGGGGTTAGCTCCCGAGCAGTACTTC. The chain combines TRBV6-1 with TRBJ2-7, with no clear D. Trimming took 6 bases from V and 6 from J, leaving 12 bases between them. This CDR3 has 12 residues. CDR1 is MNHNS, CDR2 SASEGT, per germline.

The chain is built from TRBV4-1 and TRBJ2-7, with 7 bases that match TRBD1. Germline CDR1 is MGHRA and CDR2 is YSYEKL. The CDR3 loop spans 17 amino acids. With V trimmed by 4 bases and J by 0 bases, 12 bases remained unmatched. CDR3 bases: TGCGCCAGCAGCCCACAGGGGACGGCGGTGAGCTCCTACGAGCAGTACTTC. Its protein is CASSPQGTAVSSYEQYF.

There are a few counts of this clonotype. The chain links TRBV5-1 to TRBJ1-1; weak D call: TRBD1 (5 bases). Germline CDR1 is SGHRS and CDR2 is YFSETQ. The V and J ends lost 4 bases and 1 base respectively, with 17 bases between them. The CDR3 has 16 amino acids. As DNA, the CDR3 is TGCGCCAGCAGCCTGGTGGGGACGCTGACGAACACTGAAGCTTTCTTT. The encoded protein is CASSLVGTLTNTEAFF.

This chain uses TRBV5-1 with TRBJ2-6, with D possibly being TRBD1 (5 bases). CDR1 SGHRS and CDR2 YFSETQ come from the germline V gene. Trimming pared 0 bases from V and 0 bases from J, leaving 7 bases between. This CDR3 comprises 16 residues. As DNA, the CDR3 is TGCGCCAGCAGCTTGGTACAGGCCTCTGGGGCCAACGTCCTGACTTTC. This translates into CASSLVQASGANVLTF. The whole variable domain, remainder taken from reference TRBV5-1 and TRBJ2-6, is KAGVTQTPRYLIKTRGQQVTLSCSPISGHRSVSWYQQTPGQGLQFLFEYFSETQRNKGNFPGRFSGRQFSNSRSEMNVSTLELGDSALYLCASSLVQASGANVLTFGAGSRLTVL.

Comments on this clonotype: A read error may explain this, as a much larger clone is one base away. The genes are TRBV5-1 and TRBJ2-1, with 13 bases aligning to TRBD2. The end of the DNA fits TRBJ2-7 better, so the J call may be wrong. The CDR3 extends over 17 amino acids. Per the germline V gene, CDR1 is SGHRS and CDR2 is YFSETQ. Here the CDR3 reads CASSLGLAGASYNEQYF. CDR3 DNA sequence: TGCGCCAGCAGCCTAGGACTAGCGGGGGCTTCCTACAATGAGCAGTACTTC.

The chain joins TRBV28 to TRBJ2-5, with D perhaps being TRBD1 or TRBD2 (6 bases each). This CDR3 region has 11 residues. Trimming removed 7 bases from V and 11 bases from J, with 14 bases in between. Germline CDR1 MDHEN, CDR2 SYDVKM. In DNA, the CDR3 is TGTGCCAGCACGGGGGCGAAAGAGCAGTACTTC. Its translation is CASTGAKEQYF.

This clonotype was observed many times. V and J are TRBV29-1 and TRBJ2-3; TRBD1 agrees at 7 bases. V shed 6 bases, J shed 0 bases, and the junction held 3 bases outside the gene matches. The CDR3 has 13 residues. From germline, CDR1 is SQVTM and CDR2 ANQGSEA. This CDR3 reads CSVETGSTDTQYF. CDR3 DNA: TGCAGCGTCGAGACAGGGAGCACAGATACGCAGTATTTT.

Turning to this clonotype: The germline gene is not matched at one end of the junction; a read error may be the cause. The rearrangement joins TRBV20-1 to TRBJ2-5; TRBD2 matches at 9 bases. The CDR3 has 15 residues. CDR1 is DFQATT and CDR2 is SNEGSKA in the germline V gene (reference sequence). The CDR3 region has the DNA TGCTGTGCTAGAGATTTAGCGGGAGCGCAAGAGACCCAGTACTTC. Translating it yields CCARDLAGAQETQYF.

This chain links TRBV28 with TRBJ2-3, with a tentative D call TRBD1 (6 bases). The CDR3 is made up of 14 amino acids. Trimming took 4 bases from V and 2 from J, leaving 10 bases between them. The germline CDR1 and CDR2 sequences are MDHEN and SYDVKM. CDR3 amino acids: CASSSGVATDTQYF. The CDR3 region has the DNA TGTGCCAGCAGTTCAGGGGTAGCCACAGATACGCAGTATTTT.

The chain has TRBV7-9 and TRBJ1-1, with a weak D call TRBD1 (5 bases). Germline V gene sequence: CDR1 SEHNR, CDR2 FQNEAQ (reference sequence). The CDR3 is made up of 14 amino acids. Trimming took off 7 bases at V and 0 bases at J, with 12 bases between the two ends. The CDR3 here is CASTGDSMNTEAFF. The CDR3 DNA reads TGTGCCAGCACTGGAGACAGCATGAACACTGAAGCTTTCTTT.

The rearrangement links TRBV6-6 to TRBJ1-1, with D maybe TRBD1 (6 bases). V gave up 0 bases and J gave up 6 bases, with 17 bases separating them. Germline CDR1 is MNHNY and CDR2 is SVGAGI (reference sequence). The CDR3 runs to 16 residues. CDR3: CASSYSGGGEGAEAFF. The CDR3 nucleotides are TGTGCCAGCAGTTACTCGGGGGGGGGCGAGGGGGCTGAAGCTTTCTTT.

The chain uses TRBV29-1 and TRBJ2-1; 7 positions agree with TRBD1. The germline V gene encodes CDR1 SQVTM and CDR2 ANQGSEA. This CDR3 has 11 residues. V was clipped by 7 bases and J by 8 bases; unmatched bases: 5. The CDR3: CSADRADEQFF. The CDR3 DNA sequence: TGCAGCGCCGACAGGGCCGATGAGCAGTTCTTC.

The chain is built from TRBV7-2 and TRBJ2-5; D may be TRBD2 (6 bases). Germline V gene sequence: CDR1 SGHTA, CDR2 FQGNSA. The CDR3 contains 14 residues. V shed 5 bases and J shed 5 bases, with 15 bases lying between them. The CDR3 spells CASSPTGEEETQYF. The CDR3 nucleotides read TGTGCCAGCAGCCCTACCGGGGAGGAGGAGACCCAGTACTTC.

This clonotype was detected a few times. The V gene is TRBV5-1, the J gene TRBJ2-3; TRBD2 aligns across 13 bases. The CDR3 runs 17 residues. Germline CDR1 is SGHRS and CDR2 is YFSETQ. Trimming removed 4 bases from V and 5 bases from J; junction bases left unmatched: 10. The CDR3 DNA reads as TGCGCCAGCAGCGGACTAACTAGCGGGGGGGCCATAGATACGCAGTATTTT. It specifies CASSGLTSGGAIDTQYF.

This clonotype was counted only a few times. The chain recombines TRBV24-1 with TRBJ2-4; D is ambiguous. This CDR3 contains 12 residues. In germline, CDR1 is KGHDR, CDR2 SFDVKD. The V end lost 4 bases, the J end lost 13 bases, and 13 bases lay between the germline ends. The CDR3 protein is CATSDPFNEQYF. The DNA for the CDR3 is TGTGCCACCAGTGACCCATTCAATGAGCAGTACTTC.